A single sample is the source of the 23 T cell receptor beta chains below, sequenced in a study of cytomegalovirus exposure and HLA in healthy donors. PCR involved 60 Vbeta and 13 Jbeta primers. Method: immunoSEQ multiplex PCR; TCRdb's copy keeps in-frame clones and lacks some. The profile shows about 96,000 clones, roughly 79% of them singletons. Sequencing was done on a sample of PBMCs. These receptors originate from a female donor in good health and CMV-seropositive.

The CDR3 protein is CASSDQGNYGYTF. The CDR3 nucleotides read TGTGCCAGCAGCGATCAGGGGAACTATGGCTACACCTTC. V usage is TRBV6-6 and J usage is TRBJ1-2; TRBD1 is a possible D gene (6 bases). Trimming stripped 6 bases from V and 2 bases from J, with 10 bases between. This CDR3 is built from 13 residues. From germline, CDR1 is MNHNY and CDR2 SVGAGI (reference sequence).

The genes are TRBV25-1 and TRBJ2-2; maybe TRBD2 (5 bases). Germline assignment: CDR1 MGHDK and CDR2 SYGVNS. V lost 7 bases and J 2 bases, leaving 11 bases between the germline ends. This CDR3 is built from 14 residues. The CDR3 loop is CASTRTSNTGELFF. The CDR3 DNA is TGTGCCAGCACCAGGACTTCAAACACCGGGGAGCTGTTTTTT.

Only one count was recorded for this clone. The V and J genes are TRBV7-9 and TRBJ2-1; 8 bases align to TRBD1. The V segment lost 5 bases and the J segment 5 bases; nucleotides outside the gene matches: 8. Germline-derived CDR1 and CDR2 are SEHNR and FQNEAQ (reference sequence). The CDR3 consists of 15 residues. The CDR3 DNA reads TGTGCCAGCAGCGCGCCGGGACAGGCTCACAATGAGCAGTTCTTC. Its protein is CASSAPGQAHNEQFF.

This clone is a singleton in its sample. The gene calls are TRBV5-1 and TRBJ2-3, with D perhaps TRBD2 (7 bases). There are 15 residues in the CDR3. Deletions cut 4 bases from V and 1 base from J, with 13 bases between. Per the germline V gene, CDR1 is SGHRS and CDR2 is YFSETQ. CDR3 in amino acids: CASSQDGGRTDTQYF. DNA for the CDR3: TGCGCCAGCAGCCAAGACGGGGGGCGCACAGATACGCAGTATTTT.

The V and J genes are TRBV30 and TRBJ2-7; perhaps TRBD2 as D (5 bases). CDR3 size: 11 residues. With 1 base removed from V and 7 bases from J, the gap between germline ends came to 8 bases. CDR1 is GTSNPN and CDR2 is SVGIG in the germline V gene (reference sequence). The CDR3 DNA reads as TGTGCCTGGAGTGCCTCGGGGGAGCAGTACTTC. Its translation: CAWSASGEQYF.

This clone has more than one count but fewer than ten. The genes are TRBV13 and TRBJ1-5; D perhaps matches TRBD1 (5 bases). The CDR3 is 15 amino acids. Germline V lookup: CDR1 PRHDT, CDR2 FYEKMQ (reference sequence). The ends were cut back, 2 bases at V and 2 bases at J, with 10 bases in the middle. In DNA form, the CDR3 reads TGTGCCAGCAGCTTACAGGGAGGCGGCAATCAGCCCCAGCATTTT. Amino acid sequence: CASSLQGGGNQPQHF.

The genes are TRBV7-3 and TRBJ2-5; 10 bases map to TRBD2. V dropped 3 bases and J dropped 4; count of bases not matched to a gene: 5. This CDR3 comprises 15 residues. Germline CDR1 and CDR2: SGHTA and FQGTGA. The CDR3 loop reads CASSFSLAGVETQYF. For the CDR3, the DNA is TGTGCCAGCAGCTTCAGCCTAGCGGGAGTAGAGACCCAGTACTTC.

The J gene is TRBJ1-5, the V gene TRBV4-3, with TRBD1 identical over 10 bases. Looked up from germline, CDR1 is LGHNA and CDR2 is YSLEER. V was pared by 1 base and J by 7 bases, with 7 bases of the junction left unmatched. The length of the CDR3 is 16 residues. The CDR3: CASSQVRGQGEQPQHF. CDR3 DNA sequence: TGCGCCAGCAGCCAAGTTCGTGGACAGGGGGAACAGCCCCAGCATTTT.

The rearrangement joins TRBV5-8 to TRBJ2-1; 8 bases align to TRBD2. With 4 bases clipped from V and 3 bases from J, the junction kept 9 bases outside the gene matches. In germline, CDR1 is SGHTS, CDR2 YDEGEE. This CDR3 is 16 amino acids long. The CDR3 loop reads CASSPNSGTFYNEQFF. The CDR3 DNA reads as TGTGCCAGCAGCCCCAATAGCGGGACTTTCTACAATGAGCAGTTCTTC.

The CDR3 coding sequence is TGTGCCAGCAGCTTTAGCAATGAGCAGTTCTTC. Translating gives CASSFSNEQFF. V gene TRBV5-6 combines with J gene TRBJ2-1; D remains ambiguous. V was clipped by 2 bases and J by 6 bases, with 3 bases between them. Per the germline V gene, CDR1 is SGHDT and CDR2 is YYEEEE. CDR3 length: 11 residues. The full variable domain, with the rest looked up from reference TRBV5-6 and TRBJ2-1, is DAGVTQSPTHLIKTRGQQVTLRCSPKSGHDTVSWYQQALGQGPQFIFQYYEEEERQRGNFPDRFSGHQFPNYSSELNVNALLLGDSALYLCASSFSNEQFFGPGTRLTVL.

The V gene is TRBV5-4, the J gene TRBJ2-1; D unresolved. Germline-derived CDR1 and CDR2 are SGHNT and YYREEE (reference sequence). V was trimmed by 4 bases and J by 9 bases, leaving 14 bases between them. The CDR3 has 13 residues. DNA for the CDR3: TGTGCCAGCAGCCCCGACTTGTTCCGTGAGCAGTTCTTC. It encodes CASSPDLFREQFF.

This clone was observed a handful of times. The chain employs TRBV7-9 and TRBJ1-4, with D uncertain. V was shortened by 1 base and J by 3 bases, with 9 bases between the two germline ends. The CDR3 covers 15 residues. Per germline, CDR1 SEHNR and CDR2 FQNEAQ (reference sequence). In DNA, the CDR3 is TGTGCCAGCAGCTTAGGAGGGTCGGCTAATGAAAAACTGTTTTTT. This gives the protein CASSLGGSANEKLFF.

This sequence joins TRBV23-1 and TRBJ2-6; perhaps TRBD1 as D (6 bases). TRBV23-1 is reported as an ORF; its role is uncertain. There are 17 residues in the CDR3. V was clipped by 0 bases and J by 1 base, with 10 bases between them. The CDR3 is CASSQSTGCSGANVLTF. The CDR3 DNA follows: TGCGCCAGCAGTCAATCAACAGGGTGTTCTGGGGCCAACGTCCTGACTTTC.

This chain uses TRBV6-5 with TRBJ1-2; 11 bases agree with TRBD1. The V and J ends lost 7 bases and 7 bases, in that order; junction bases with no gene match: 8. The CDR3 loop spans 14 amino acids. In germline, CDR1 is MNHEY, CDR2 SVGAGI. The CDR3 nucleotides read TGTGCCAGCAACAAGGGACAGGGGGTCGGTGGCTACACCTTC. This sequence encodes CASNKGQGVGGYTF.

The chain is built from TRBV7-2 and TRBJ2-1; 14 bases match TRBD2. Trimming took 3 bases from V and 7 from J; bases not matched to a gene: 2. CDR1 and CDR2 (germline): SGHTA, FQGNSA. The CDR3 extends over 15 amino acids. The CDR3 DNA follows: TGTGCCAGCAGCTTGCGACTAGCGGGAGGGAATGAGCAGTTCTTC. It is translated as CASSLRLAGGNEQFF.

This chain uses TRBV4-2 with TRBJ2-5; 10 nucleotides line up with TRBD2. The J call may not be correct, given that the DNA end is closer to TRBJ2-7. The CDR3 loop spans 15 amino acids. CDR1 and CDR2 from the germline V gene are LGHNA and YNFKEQ. The CDR3 loop is CASSQGLAGNYEQYF. The CDR3 DNA is TGTGCCAGCAGCCAAGGACTAGCGGGCAACTACGAGCAGTACTTC.

The CDR3: CAWSLHKFQRRDRDEAFF. CDR3 nucleotide sequence: TGTGCCTGGAGCCTCCACAAATTTCAGCGCCGGGACAGGGATGAAGCTTTCTTT. The V and J genes are TRBV30 and TRBJ1-1; 9 bases align to TRBD1. Germline CDR1 is GTSNPN and CDR2 is SVGIG (reference sequence). The CDR3 length is 18 residues. Trimming cost V 3 bases and J 7 bases; bases outside gene matches: 21.

The chain links TRBV7-2 to TRBJ1-2, with 7 nucleotides matching TRBD1. V dropped 3 bases and J dropped 7; count of bases not matched to a gene: 5. Germline CDR1 reads SGHTA; CDR2 reads FQGNSA. The CDR3 has 13 amino acids. CDR3 nucleotide sequence: TGTGCCAGCAGCTTCCGGGACAGACGTGGCTACACCTTC. Translating it yields CASSFRDRRGYTF.

Only one count was recorded for this clone. The chain carries TRBV6-4 and TRBJ2-1; TRBD2 aligns across 10 bases. CDR1 MRHNA and CDR2 SNTAGT come from the germline V gene. Losses at the gene ends were 0 bases for V and 6 bases for J; bases not matched to a gene: 2. The CDR3 extends over 15 amino acids. CDR3 loop: CASSDSSSGGNEQFF. The CDR3 region has the DNA TGTGCCAGCAGTGACTCTTCTAGCGGGGGCAATGAGCAGTTCTTC.

This clone showed up just a few times. This sequence joins TRBV18 and TRBJ1-2; TRBD1 matches 9 bases. Germline CDR1 is KGHSH and CDR2 is LQKENI. The J segment lost 5 bases and the V segment lost 1 base, leaving 5 bases of the junction unmatched. The CDR3 is made up of 15 amino acids. This chain's CDR3 is CASSPLQGAWYGYTF. The CDR3, as DNA: TGTGCCAGCTCACCACTACAGGGGGCATGGTATGGCTACACCTTC.

This clone came up a few times. The chain joins TRBV5-1 to TRBJ1-2, with TRBD1 matching over 12 bases. CDR3 length: 15 residues. Germline CDR1 and CDR2: SGHRS and YFSETQ. J lost 6 bases, V lost 3 bases, and 6 bases had no gene match. The CDR3 nucleotides read TGCGCCAGCAGCTGGGGACAGGGGGCGCCCCATGGCTACACCTTC. Its translation: CASSWGQGAPHGYTF. Filled out from reference TRBV5-1 and TRBJ1-2, the complete variable domain reads KAGVTQTPRYLIKTRGQQVTLSCSPISGHRSVSWYQQTPGQGLQFLFEYFSETQRNKGNFPGRFSGRQFSNSRSEMNVSTLELGDSALYLCASSWGQGAPHGYTFGSGTRLTVV.

This clone was recorded many times. V gene TRBV6-1 combines with J gene TRBJ2-6; possible D gene TRBD1, 5 bases. The ends were cut back, 10 bases at V and 4 bases at J, with 17 bases in the middle. Germline V gene data show CDR1 as MNHNS and CDR2 as SASEGT. The CDR3 loop spans 15 amino acids. The CDR3 loop is CATVKQDLGANVLTF. CDR3 nucleotide sequence: TGTGCCACCGTTAAACAGGATTTAGGGGCCAACGTCCTGACTTTC.

The chain recombines TRBV11-3 with TRBJ2-7, with 9 bases fitting TRBD2. Germline loops: CDR1 SGHNT, CDR2 YENEEA. Trimming at V came to 5 bases and at J to 5 bases, leaving 7 bases not matched to a gene. The CDR3 has 14 residues. CDR3 DNA sequence: TGTGCCAGCAGCAAGCGGGGGGCAGACCACGAGCAGTACTTC. This sequence encodes CASSKRGADHEQYF.